This note documents a single T cell receptor beta chain sequence. Produced via immunoSEQ multiplex PCR; TCRdb's table is partial and in-frame only. Found here are about 86,000 clones, 80% to 90% of them singletons; the top ten hold less than 0.2%. If patients had autoimmune disease history or systemic immunosuppression, they were excluded. The data stem from a study of OX40 agonist ivuxolimab in advanced cancers. Study summary: All patients had ivuxolimab intravenously every 2 weeks at 0.01 to 10 mg/kg. Dose-escalation cases comprised hepatocellular carcinoma, melanoma, renal cell or head and neck cancer.

V was cut by 0 bases and J by 4 bases, with 13 bases left in between. The CDR3 is 16 residues long. Per the germline V gene, CDR1 is LNHNV and CDR2 is YYDKDF (reference sequence). The source of this sequence is an adult with an advanced solid tumor such as melanoma, head and neck, liver or kidney cancer. The chain joins TRBV15 to TRBJ1-3, with D tentatively TRBD1 (6 bases). Specimen: CD4+ or CD8+ T cells sorted from blood, collected in a trial of the OX40 agonist ivuxolimab. The CDR3 loop is CATSRDQSGVGNTIYF. The CDR3 DNA reads as TGTGCCACCAGCAGAGATCAGTCAGGGGTGGGAAACACCATATATTTT.